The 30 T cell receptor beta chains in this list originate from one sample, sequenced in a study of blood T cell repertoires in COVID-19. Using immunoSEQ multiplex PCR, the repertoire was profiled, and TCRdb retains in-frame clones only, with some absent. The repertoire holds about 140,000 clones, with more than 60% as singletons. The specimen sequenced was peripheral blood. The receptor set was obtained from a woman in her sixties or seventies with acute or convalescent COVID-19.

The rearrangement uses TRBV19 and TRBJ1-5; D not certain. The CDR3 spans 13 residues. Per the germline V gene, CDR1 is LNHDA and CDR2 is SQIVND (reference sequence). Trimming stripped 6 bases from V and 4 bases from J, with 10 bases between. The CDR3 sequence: CASRSDGNQPQHF. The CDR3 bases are TGTGCCAGTAGATCCGACGGGAATCAGCCCCAGCATTTT. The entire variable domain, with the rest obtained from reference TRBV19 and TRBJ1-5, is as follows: DGGITQSPKYLFRKEGQNVTLSCEQNLNHDAMYWYRQDPGQGLRLIYYSQIVNDFQKGDIAEGYSVSREKKESFPLTVTSAQKNPTAFYLCASRSDGNQPQHFGDGTRLSIL.

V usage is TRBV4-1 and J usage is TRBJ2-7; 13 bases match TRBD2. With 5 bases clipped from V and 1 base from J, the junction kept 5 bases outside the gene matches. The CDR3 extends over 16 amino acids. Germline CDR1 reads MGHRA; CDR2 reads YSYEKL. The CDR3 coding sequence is TGCGCCAGCAGCGTCGGGACTAGCGGGATATCCTACGAGCAGTACTTC. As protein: CASSVGTSGISYEQYF.

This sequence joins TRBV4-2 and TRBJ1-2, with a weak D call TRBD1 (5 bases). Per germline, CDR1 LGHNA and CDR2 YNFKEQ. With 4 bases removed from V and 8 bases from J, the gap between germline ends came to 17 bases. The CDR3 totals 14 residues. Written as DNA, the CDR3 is TGTGCCAGCAGCCGACCAGACAGTAGGGTCGGCTACACCTTC. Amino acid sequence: CASSRPDSRVGYTF.

CDR3 coding DNA: TGCGCCAGCAGGGCTAGCGGCAATGAGCAGTTCTTC. It encodes CASRASGNEQFF. The rearrangement joins TRBV5-1 to TRBJ2-1; 7 nucleotides line up with TRBD2. The CDR3 contains 12 residues. CDR1 is SGHRS and CDR2 is YFSETQ in the germline V gene. Losses at the gene ends were 5 bases for V and 6 bases for J; bases not matched to a gene: 2.

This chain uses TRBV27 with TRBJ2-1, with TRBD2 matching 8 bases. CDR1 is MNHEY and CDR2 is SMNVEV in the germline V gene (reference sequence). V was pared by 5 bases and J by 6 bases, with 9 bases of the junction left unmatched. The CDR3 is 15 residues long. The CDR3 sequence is CASSVTSGFGNEQFF. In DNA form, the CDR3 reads TGTGCCAGCAGTGTAACTAGCGGTTTTGGCAATGAGCAGTTCTTC.

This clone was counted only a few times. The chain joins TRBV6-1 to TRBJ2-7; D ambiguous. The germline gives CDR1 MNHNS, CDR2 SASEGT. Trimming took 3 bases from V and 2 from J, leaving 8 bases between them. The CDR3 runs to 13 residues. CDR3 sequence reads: CASSEGRPYEQYF. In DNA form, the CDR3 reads TGTGCCAGCAGTGAGGGCAGACCCTACGAGCAGTACTTC.

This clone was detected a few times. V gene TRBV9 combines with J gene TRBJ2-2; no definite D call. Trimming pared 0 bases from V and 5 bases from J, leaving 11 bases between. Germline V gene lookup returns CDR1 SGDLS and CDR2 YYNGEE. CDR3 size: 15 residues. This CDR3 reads CASSVDPSGTGELFF. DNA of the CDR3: TGTGCCAGCAGCGTAGATCCGTCCGGTACCGGGGAGCTGTTTTTT.

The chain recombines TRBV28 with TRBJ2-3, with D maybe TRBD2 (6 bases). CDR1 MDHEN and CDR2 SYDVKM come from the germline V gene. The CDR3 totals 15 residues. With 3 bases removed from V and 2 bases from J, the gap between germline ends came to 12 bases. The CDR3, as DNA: TGTGCCAGCAGTTTTCGGGGGACTCCCACAGATACGCAGTATTTT. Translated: CASSFRGTPTDTQYF.

The CDR3 DNA sequence: TGTGCCAGCAGCCAGACAGGGACCTATGGCTACACCTTC. Translation: CASSQTGTYGYTF. This rearrangement joins TRBV3-1 (or the pseudogene TRBV3-2) to TRBJ1-2, with 7 bases that match TRBD1. CDR1 and CDR2 from the germline V gene are LGHDT and YNNKEL (reference sequence). The V segment lost 3 bases and the J segment 4 bases; nucleotides outside the gene matches: 2. The CDR3 is 13 amino acids.

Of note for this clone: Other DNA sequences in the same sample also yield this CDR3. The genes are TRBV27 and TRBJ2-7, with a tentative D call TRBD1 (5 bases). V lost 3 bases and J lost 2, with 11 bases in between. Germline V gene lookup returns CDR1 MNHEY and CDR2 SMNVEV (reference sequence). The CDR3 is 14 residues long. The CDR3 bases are TGTGCCAGCAGTTTCCGTCAGGGCCCCTACGAGCAGTACTTC. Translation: CASSFRQGPYEQYF.

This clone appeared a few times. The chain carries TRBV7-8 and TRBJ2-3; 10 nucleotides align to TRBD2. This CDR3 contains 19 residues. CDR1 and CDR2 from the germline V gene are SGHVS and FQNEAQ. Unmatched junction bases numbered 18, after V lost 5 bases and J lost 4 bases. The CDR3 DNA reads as TGTGCCAGCAGCGTTGAACAGGGACGGAGCGGGAGGGCTTCAGATACGCAGTATTTT. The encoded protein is CASSVEQGRSGRASDTQYF.

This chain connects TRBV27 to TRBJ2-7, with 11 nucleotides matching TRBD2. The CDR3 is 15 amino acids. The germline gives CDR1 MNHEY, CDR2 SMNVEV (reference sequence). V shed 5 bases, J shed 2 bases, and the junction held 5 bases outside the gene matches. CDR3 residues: CASSELAGETYEQYF. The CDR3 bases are TGTGCCAGCAGTGAACTAGCGGGAGAAACCTACGAGCAGTACTTC.

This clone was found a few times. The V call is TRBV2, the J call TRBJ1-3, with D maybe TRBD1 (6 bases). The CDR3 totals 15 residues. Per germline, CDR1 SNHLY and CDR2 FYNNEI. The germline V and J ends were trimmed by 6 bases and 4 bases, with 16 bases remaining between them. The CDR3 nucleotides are TGTGCCAGCAGCGAGGACAGCTCTTCAGGAAACACCATATATTTT. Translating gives CASSEDSSSGNTIYF.

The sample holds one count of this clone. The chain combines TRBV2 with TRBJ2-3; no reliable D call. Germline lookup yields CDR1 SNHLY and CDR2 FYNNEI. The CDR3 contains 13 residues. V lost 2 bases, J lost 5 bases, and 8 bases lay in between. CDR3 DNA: TGTGCCAGCAGTGAAAGAGTGCGAGATACGCAGTATTTT. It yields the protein CASSERVRDTQYF.

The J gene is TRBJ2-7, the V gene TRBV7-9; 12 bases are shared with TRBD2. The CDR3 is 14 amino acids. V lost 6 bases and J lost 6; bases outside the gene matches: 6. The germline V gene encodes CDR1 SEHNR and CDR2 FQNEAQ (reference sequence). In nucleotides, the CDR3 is TGTGCCAGCAGTTCTAGCGGGAGGGCCCTCGAGCAGTACTTC. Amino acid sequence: CASSSSGRALEQYF.

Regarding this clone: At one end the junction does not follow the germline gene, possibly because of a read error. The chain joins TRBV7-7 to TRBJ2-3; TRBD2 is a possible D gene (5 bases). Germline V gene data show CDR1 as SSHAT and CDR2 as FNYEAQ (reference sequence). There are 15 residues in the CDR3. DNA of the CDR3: TGTGCTAGCAGCTTAACAAGCGGTCGGACAGATACGCAGTATTTT. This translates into CASSLTSGRTDTQYF.

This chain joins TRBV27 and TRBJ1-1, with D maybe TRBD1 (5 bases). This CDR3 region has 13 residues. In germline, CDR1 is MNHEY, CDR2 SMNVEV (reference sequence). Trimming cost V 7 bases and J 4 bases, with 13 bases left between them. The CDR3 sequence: CASKQGRSTEAFF. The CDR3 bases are TGTGCCAGCAAGCAGGGCAGGTCCACTGAAGCTTTCTTT.

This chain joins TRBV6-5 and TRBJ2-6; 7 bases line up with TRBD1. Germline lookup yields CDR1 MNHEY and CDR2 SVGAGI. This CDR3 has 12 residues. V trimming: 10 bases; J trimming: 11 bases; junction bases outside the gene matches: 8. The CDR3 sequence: CATKGAPDVLTF. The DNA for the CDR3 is TGTGCCACCAAGGGGGCCCCTGACGTCCTGACTTTC.

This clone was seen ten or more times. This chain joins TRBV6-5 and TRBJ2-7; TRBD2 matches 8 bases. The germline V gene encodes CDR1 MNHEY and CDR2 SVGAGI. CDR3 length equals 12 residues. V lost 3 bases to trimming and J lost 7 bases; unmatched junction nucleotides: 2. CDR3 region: CASSYPGGEQYF. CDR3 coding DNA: TGTGCCAGCAGTTATCCGGGAGGGGAGCAGTACTTC.

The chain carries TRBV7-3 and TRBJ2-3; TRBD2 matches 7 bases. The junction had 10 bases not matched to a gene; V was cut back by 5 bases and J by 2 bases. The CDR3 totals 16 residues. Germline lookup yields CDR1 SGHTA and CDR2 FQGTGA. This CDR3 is CASSQLTGGITDTQYF. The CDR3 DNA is TGTGCCAGCAGCCAATTGACCGGGGGGATCACAGATACGCAGTATTTT.

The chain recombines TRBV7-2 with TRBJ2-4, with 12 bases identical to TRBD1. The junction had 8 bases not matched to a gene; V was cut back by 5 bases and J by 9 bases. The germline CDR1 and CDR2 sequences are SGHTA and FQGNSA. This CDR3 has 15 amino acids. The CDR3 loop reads CASSPAGTGGLIQYF. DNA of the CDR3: TGTGCCAGCAGCCCCGCCGGGACAGGGGGCCTCATTCAGTACTTC.

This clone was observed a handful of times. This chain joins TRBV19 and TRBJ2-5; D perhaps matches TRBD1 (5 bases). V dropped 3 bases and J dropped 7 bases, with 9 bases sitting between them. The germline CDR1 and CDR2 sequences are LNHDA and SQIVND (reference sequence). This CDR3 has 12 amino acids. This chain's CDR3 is CASSILRGTQYF. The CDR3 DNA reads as TGTGCCAGTAGTATCTTAAGGGGGACCCAGTACTTC.

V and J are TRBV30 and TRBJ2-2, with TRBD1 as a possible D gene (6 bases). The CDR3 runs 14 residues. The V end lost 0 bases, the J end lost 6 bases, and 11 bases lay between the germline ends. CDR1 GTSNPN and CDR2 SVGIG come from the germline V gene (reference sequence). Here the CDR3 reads CAWSVHRDAGELFF. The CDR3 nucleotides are TGTGCCTGGAGTGTACACAGGGACGCCGGGGAGCTGTTTTTT.

This chain's CDR3 is CASSQETGMNTEAFF. DNA for the CDR3: TGTGCCAGCAGCCAAGAAACAGGGATGAACACTGAAGCTTTCTTT. The gene calls are TRBV4-2 and TRBJ1-1; maybe TRBD1 (6 bases). The V gene's germline CDR1 is LGHNA and CDR2 YNFKEQ. The CDR3 covers 15 residues. V dropped 0 bases and J dropped 0 bases, with 8 bases sitting between them.

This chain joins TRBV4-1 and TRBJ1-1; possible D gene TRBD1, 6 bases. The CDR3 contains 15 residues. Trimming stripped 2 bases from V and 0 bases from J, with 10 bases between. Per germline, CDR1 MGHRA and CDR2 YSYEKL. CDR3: CASSQLQGMNTEAFF. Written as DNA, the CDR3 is TGCGCCAGCAGCCAATTACAGGGAATGAACACTGAAGCTTTCTTT.

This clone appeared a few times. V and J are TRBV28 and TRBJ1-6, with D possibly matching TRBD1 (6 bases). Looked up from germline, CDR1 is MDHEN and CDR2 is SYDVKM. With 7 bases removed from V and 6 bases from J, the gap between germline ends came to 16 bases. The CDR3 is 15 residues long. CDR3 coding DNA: TGTGCCAGCAAGGGCCACAGGGATTTTAATTCACCCCTCCACTTT. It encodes CASKGHRDFNSPLHF.

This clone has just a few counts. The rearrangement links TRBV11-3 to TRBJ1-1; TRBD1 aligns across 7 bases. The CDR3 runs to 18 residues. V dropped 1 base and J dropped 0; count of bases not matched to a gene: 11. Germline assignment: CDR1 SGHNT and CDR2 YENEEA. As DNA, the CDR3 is TGTGCCAGCAGCTTAGCTTATGGACAGGCCGATATGAACACTGAAGCTTTCTTT. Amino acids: CASSLAYGQADMNTEAFF.

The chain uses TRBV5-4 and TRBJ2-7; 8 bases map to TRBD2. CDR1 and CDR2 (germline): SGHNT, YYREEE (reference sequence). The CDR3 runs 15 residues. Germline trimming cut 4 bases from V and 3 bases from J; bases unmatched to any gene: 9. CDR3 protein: CASSPRGAGDYEQYF. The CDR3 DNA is TGTGCCAGCAGCCCGCGGGGAGCGGGAGACTACGAGCAGTACTTC.

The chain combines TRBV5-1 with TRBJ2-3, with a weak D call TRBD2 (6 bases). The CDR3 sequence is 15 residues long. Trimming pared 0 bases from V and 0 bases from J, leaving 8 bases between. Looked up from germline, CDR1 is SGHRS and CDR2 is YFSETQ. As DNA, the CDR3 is TGCGCCAGCAGCTTGGACGGGAGCAGCACAGATACGCAGTATTTT. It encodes CASSLDGSSTDTQYF.

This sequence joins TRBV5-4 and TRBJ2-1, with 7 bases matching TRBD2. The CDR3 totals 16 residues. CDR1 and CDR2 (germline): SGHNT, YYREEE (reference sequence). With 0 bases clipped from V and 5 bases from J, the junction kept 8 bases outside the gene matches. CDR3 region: CASSLEQTSPHNEQFF. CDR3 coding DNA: TGTGCCAGCAGCTTGGAACAGACTAGCCCCCACAATGAGCAGTTCTTC.